The 27 T cell receptor beta chains below were found in one sample sequenced in a study of identical twins. Each CDR3 protein gets one entry after TCRdb re-called the 5' RACE reads with MiXCR. The sample carries a few hundred thousand distinct CDR3 sequences, 6.5% recorded once. These data were likewise used in another study, on T cells expressing NK-cell markers.

Material for sequencing was CD8+ T cells sorted from blood. These receptor sequences come from a woman aged 18-29 years in good health.

This chain uses TRBV7-9 with TRBJ2-1, with TRBD2 matching 9 bases. Per germline, CDR1 SEHNR and CDR2 FQNEAQ (reference sequence). The CDR3 runs 16 residues. V gave up 5 bases and J gave up 3 bases; unmatched junction bases: 8. In DNA, the CDR3 is TGTGCCAGCAGCCCTAAGACTAGCGGAGGCTACAATGAGCAGTTCTTC. This sequence encodes CASSPKTSGGYNEQFF.

V usage is TRBV11-2 and J usage is TRBJ1-1; TRBD1 might be the D (6 bases). Per germline, CDR1 SGHAT and CDR2 FQNNGV. The CDR3 is 11 residues long. The V gene lost 2 bases and the J gene lost 12 bases, with 10 bases spanning the gap. The CDR3 sequence: CASSLHRESFF. The CDR3 nucleotides read TGTGCCAGCAGCTTACACAGGGAGTCTTTCTTT.

This chain uses TRBV29-1 with TRBJ2-2, with 8 nucleotides matching TRBD1. The V segment lost 3 bases and the J segment 2 bases; nucleotides outside the gene matches: 2. The CDR3 has 14 residues. Germline CDR1 SQVTM, CDR2 ANQGSEA. CDR3 nucleotides: TGCAGCGTTGATCCAGGGGGCAACACCGGGGAGCTGTTTTTT. Amino acids: CSVDPGGNTGELFF.

The chain is built from TRBV12-3 or TRBV12-4 and TRBJ2-7; D might be TRBD1 (5 bases). Trimming left V 6 bases short and J 2 bases short, with 11 bases between. CDR3 length equals 13 residues. CDR3 region: CASRLTETYEQYF. CDR3 sequence (DNA): TGTGCCAGCAGACTGACAGAAACCTACGAGCAGTACTTC.

Many counts were recorded for this clonotype. The chain joins TRBV27 to TRBJ2-3; 9 bases map to TRBD2. The length of the CDR3 is 15 residues. Germline trimming cut 3 bases from V and 7 bases from J; bases unmatched to any gene: 8. CDR1 MNHEY and CDR2 SMNVEV come from the germline V gene (reference sequence). The CDR3 loop is CASSFQDSGGNTQYF. The CDR3 nucleotides read TGTGCCAGCAGTTTTCAAGATAGCGGGGGTAATACGCAGTATTTT.

This sequence joins TRBV27 and TRBJ2-7; the match to TRBD2 covers 12 bases. Germline V gene sequence: CDR1 MNHEY, CDR2 SMNVEV (reference sequence). This CDR3 is built from 14 residues. V was pared by 7 bases and J by 3 bases, with 4 bases of the junction left unmatched. CDR3 nucleotides: TGTGCCAGCACCCCGACTAGCGGGAGCTACGAGCAGTACTTC. This codes for CASTPTSGSYEQYF.

This clonotype was counted once. The chain uses TRBV13 and TRBJ2-2; D is unclear. Trimming pared 8 bases from V and 6 bases from J, leaving 10 bases between. The germline gives CDR1 PRHDT, CDR2 FYEKMQ (reference sequence). This CDR3 contains 12 residues. This chain's CDR3 is CASPLRPGELFF. CDR3 in DNA: TGTGCCAGCCCCCTCAGGCCCGGGGAGCTGTTTTTT.

This clonotype has a count of ten or more. The chain links TRBV27 to TRBJ1-5; weak D call: TRBD1 (6 bases). Germline CDR1 reads MNHEY; CDR2 reads SMNVEV (reference sequence). The CDR3 has 14 residues. Trimming took 3 bases from V and 4 from J, leaving 10 bases between them. The CDR3 reads CASSFEGGNQPQHF. The CDR3 DNA sequence: TGTGCCAGCAGTTTCGAGGGGGGAAATCAGCCCCAGCATTTT.

This clonotype showed up just a few times. This chain joins TRBV2 and TRBJ2-3; possibly TRBD2 for D (5 bases). CDR3 length equals 13 residues. The ends were cut back, 2 bases at V and 3 bases at J, with 6 bases in the middle. Germline assignment: CDR1 SNHLY and CDR2 FYNNEI. The CDR3 nucleotides are TGTGCCAGCAGTGAAAGCGGAACAGATACGCAGTATTTT. Translating it yields CASSESGTDTQYF.

The CDR3 here is CANQGVVRLAVTYEQYF. DNA of the CDR3: TGTGCCAACCAGGGTGTCGTACGACTAGCGGTTACCTACGAGCAGTACTTC. The V and J genes are TRBV18 and TRBJ2-7; 9 bases align to TRBD2. The CDR3 length is 17 residues. J gave up 2 bases and V 10 bases, and 18 bases lay outside the gene matches. CDR1 and CDR2 from the germline V gene are KGHSH and LQKENI.

This clonotype was observed at least ten times. The chain employs TRBV12-3 or TRBV12-4 and TRBJ2-7; D gene unclear. This CDR3 comprises 13 residues. The V and J ends lost 6 bases and 2 bases respectively, with 11 bases between them. The CDR3 protein is CASSPGYTYEQYF. The CDR3 DNA reads as TGTGCCAGCAGCCCCGGGTATACCTACGAGCAGTACTTC.

Turning to this clonotype: A junction end diverges from the germline sequence, so it may reflect a read error. The chain uses TRBV10-2 and TRBJ2-1; D gene unclear. The CDR3 has 12 amino acids. Germline V gene data show CDR1 as WSHSY and CDR2 as SAAADI. The CDR3 is CASRGYGNEQLF. The CDR3 bases are TGCGCCAGCAGGGGCTATGGCAATGAGCAGTTGTTC.

There are many counts of this clonotype. The V call is TRBV12-3 or TRBV12-4, the J call TRBJ2-5, with 11 nucleotides matching TRBD2. This CDR3 has 15 amino acids. With 6 bases clipped from V and 1 base from J, the junction kept 4 bases outside the gene matches. Written as DNA, the CDR3 is TGTGCCAGCAGAACCGGGACTAGCGGCCAAGAGACCCAGTACTTC. Encoded protein: CASRTGTSGQETQYF.

The chain links TRBV14 to TRBJ2-1; D is unclear. The CDR3 consists of 13 residues. Between the trimmed V and J ends, which lost 0 bases and 13 bases, there was a span of 13 bases. Germline V lookup: CDR1 SGHDN, CDR2 FVKESK. As DNA, the CDR3 is TGTGCCAGCAGCCAAGATCCCCGGACGCACCAGTTCTTC. It specifies CASSQDPRTHQFF.

CDR3 DNA sequence: TGCGCCAGCAGCCAAGATTCACCCGGTCAGCCCCAGCATTTT. This codes for CASSQDSPGQPQHF. This chain uses TRBV4-1 with TRBJ1-5; D gene ambiguous. The CDR3 is 14 amino acids. Germline assignment: CDR1 MGHRA and CDR2 YSYEKL. Trimming took off 0 bases at V and 6 bases at J, with 9 bases between the two ends.

In DNA form, the CDR3 reads TGTGCCAGCAGTTACGACACCGGGGAGCTGTTTTTT. It yields the protein CASSYDTGELFF. The genes are TRBV6-5 and TRBJ2-2; no definite D call. CDR3 length: 12 residues. The V and J ends lost 2 bases and 3 bases respectively, with 1 base between them. Germline CDR1 MNHEY, CDR2 SVGAGI.

In this sample, this clonotype turned up many times. V and J are TRBV14 and TRBJ2-1; tentatively, D is TRBD2 (6 bases). The CDR3 is 16 residues long. Between the trimmed V and J ends, which lost 4 bases and 5 bases, there was a span of 18 bases. Germline V gives CDR1 SGHDN, CDR2 FVKESK. Here the CDR3 DNA reads TGTGCCAGCAGCCCGTTCGGCCTAGCGCAGAACAATGAGCAGTTCTTC. Protein product: CASSPFGLAQNNEQFF.

This clonotype was detected only a few times. The chain uses TRBV19 and TRBJ2-7; 14 bases line up with TRBD2. The CDR3 loop spans 16 amino acids. Germline trimming cut 4 bases from V and 4 bases from J; bases unmatched to any gene: 6. CDR1 is LNHDA and CDR2 is SQIVND in the germline V gene (reference sequence). In DNA, the CDR3 is TGTGCCAGTAGTAACGGACTAGCGGGAGGAGGGTACGAGCAGTACTTC. Its protein product is CASSNGLAGGGYEQYF.

This chain joins TRBV7-9 and TRBJ1-2; D is unclear. The germline V gene has CDR1 SEHNR and CDR2 FQNEAQ (reference sequence). V was cut by 1 base and J by 2 bases, with 11 bases left in between. The CDR3 is made up of 15 amino acids. The DNA for the CDR3 is TGTGCCAGCAGCTTAGGGGAGGAAGCCAACTATGGCTACACCTTC. Amino acid sequence: CASSLGEEANYGYTF.

The chain joins TRBV14 to TRBJ2-4; D is possibly TRBD1 or TRBD2 (5 bases each). This CDR3 spans 16 amino acids. Deletions cut 2 bases from V and 0 bases from J, with 11 bases between. Germline V gene lookup returns CDR1 SGHDN and CDR2 FVKESK. CDR3: CASSQQGSGAKNIQYF. Written as DNA, the CDR3 is TGTGCCAGCAGCCAACAGGGCAGCGGAGCCAAAAACATTCAGTACTTC. Combining the CDR3 with reference TRBV14 and TRBJ2-4 gives the whole variable domain EAGVTQFPSHSVIEKGQTVTLRCDPISGHDNLYWYRRVMGKEIKFLLHFVKESKQDESGMPNNRFLAERTGGTYSTLKVQPAELEDSGVYFCASSQQGSGAKNIQYFGAGTRLSVL.

This rearrangement joins TRBV7-9 to TRBJ1-1; 9 bases align to TRBD1. Germline-derived CDR1 and CDR2 are SEHNR and FQNEAQ (reference sequence). V lost 1 base and J lost 7; bases outside the gene matches: 7. This CDR3 comprises 15 residues. CDR3 bases: TGTGCCAGCAGCTTAGGTGACAGGGGGTTCGTTGAAGCTTTCTTT. It encodes CASSLGDRGFVEAFF. Together with reference TRBV7-9 and TRBJ1-1, the CDR3 gives the full variable domain: DTGVSQNPRHKITKRGQNVTFRCDPISEHNRLYWYRQTLGQGPEFLTYFQNEAQLEKSRLLSDRFSAERPKGSFSTLEIQRTEQGDSAMYLCASSLGDRGFVEAFFGQGTRLTVV.

Remarks on this clonotype: Its ends do not fully match the called genes, so a read error is possible. This rearrangement joins TRBV12-3 or TRBV12-4 to TRBJ1-5; 9 positions agree with TRBD1. The CDR3 runs 19 residues. CDR3 protein: CACSFLWRAGQGPLGPQHF. The CDR3 DNA sequence: TGTGCCTGCAGTTTCCTGTGGCGGGCGGGACAGGGCCCTTTGGGGCCCCAGCATTTT.

This clonotype was found many times. This chain links TRBV12-3 or TRBV12-4 with TRBJ2-1; D may match TRBD1 or TRBD2 (5 bases each). This CDR3 has 16 amino acids. Trimming removed 3 bases at V and 8 bases at J, with 20 bases between. Here the CDR3 reads CASSFDQRDLRHEQFF. Written as DNA, the CDR3 is TGTGCCAGCAGTTTTGATCAGAGGGACCTGAGACATGAGCAGTTCTTC.

This clonotype was recorded a few times. This chain connects TRBV9 to TRBJ2-3, with 8 bases fitting TRBD1. Per germline, CDR1 SGDLS and CDR2 YYNGEE. V lost 0 bases, J lost 5 bases, and 5 bases stayed unmatched. CDR3 length: 15 residues. The CDR3 bases are TGTGCCAGCAGCGTAGCCGGGACAGGTCAAGATACGCAGTATTTT. It yields the protein CASSVAGTGQDTQYF.

Only a few counts were recorded for this clonotype. The chain is built from TRBV4-1 and TRBJ2-2, with TRBD2 matching 8 bases. J lost 7 bases, V lost 2 bases, and 9 bases had no gene match. Germline values: CDR1 MGHRA, CDR2 YSYEKL. CDR3 length: 16 residues. The chain's CDR3 is CASSQSDGGAFGELFF. CDR3 bases: TGCGCCAGCAGCCAATCGGACGGGGGGGCCTTCGGGGAGCTGTTTTTT.

This clonotype was counted ten times or more. The V call is TRBV5-5, the J call TRBJ1-4; no firm D call. V was clipped by 5 bases and J by 7 bases, with 15 bases between them. CDR1 and CDR2 (germline): SGHKS, YYEKEE (reference sequence). The CDR3 loop spans 14 amino acids. The chain's CDR3 is CASRSDLGSEKLFF. The CDR3 DNA follows: TGTGCCAGCAGATCGGACCTGGGGTCTGAAAAACTGTTTTTT.

The chain joins TRBV20-1 to TRBJ1-1; the match to TRBD1 covers 7 bases. V gave up 3 bases and J gave up 3 bases; unmatched junction bases: 10. This CDR3 is 15 amino acids long. Germline CDR1 reads DFQATT; CDR2 reads SNEGSKA (reference sequence). In DNA, the CDR3 is TGCAGTGCTAGGGGGTTACAGGGGAGCGACACTGAAGCTTTCTTT. It encodes CSARGLQGSDTEAFF.